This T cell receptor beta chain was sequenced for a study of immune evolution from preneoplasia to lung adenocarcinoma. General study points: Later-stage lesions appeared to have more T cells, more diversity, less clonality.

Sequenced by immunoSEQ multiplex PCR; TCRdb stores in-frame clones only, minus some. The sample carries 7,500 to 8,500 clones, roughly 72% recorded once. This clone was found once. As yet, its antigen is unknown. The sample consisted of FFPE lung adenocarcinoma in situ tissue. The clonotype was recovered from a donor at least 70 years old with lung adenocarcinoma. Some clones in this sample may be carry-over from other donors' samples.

Written as DNA, the CDR3 is TGCGCCAGCAGCTTGAGTTGGTTGAACACTGAAGCTTTCTTT. Translated: CASSLSWLNTEAFF. The gene calls are TRBV5-1 and TRBJ1-1, with unresolved D. The CDR3 loop spans 14 amino acids. Germline V CDR1 and CDR2: SGHRS, YFSETQ. The germline V and J ends were trimmed by 1 base and 0 bases, with 7 bases remaining between them.